The TCR beta chain under discussion was sequenced for a study of blood T cell repertoires in COVID-19. Study-level information: Specimens from acute and convalescent COVID-19 originated in the United States, Italy and Spain. Sources were T cells, B-cell-depleted T cells, or PBMCs; the material itself was cDNA or gDNA.

The CDR3 is 17 amino acids. Germline CDR1 reads LNHDA; CDR2 reads SQIVND (reference sequence). V lost 7 bases, J lost 0 bases, and 12 bases stayed unmatched. The table came from immunoSEQ multiplex PCR; TCRdb's copy has only in-frame clones and leaves some out. Found here are around 37,000 clones, around 90% of them singletons; the top ten hold around 1.8%. The receptor's source is a man aged 50 to 59 with active or convalescent COVID-19. J is TRBJ2-1 and V is TRBV19, with 7 bases aligning to TRBD2. Sequencing was done on a sample of peripheral blood. CDR3 sequence reads: CASIGDYLPGSYNEQFF. In nucleotides, the CDR3 is TGTGCCAGTATCGGGGACTACCTCCCGGGCTCCTACAATGAGCAGTTCTTC.